This T cell receptor beta chain was identified in a study of blood T cells in healthy people across ages. Germline V gene data show CDR1 as WSHSY and CDR2 as SAAADI. CDR3 size: 17 residues. J lost 3 bases, V lost 4 bases, and 13 bases had no gene match. A sample-barcoded 5' primer and a J-beta primer mix were used in a second PCR of roughly 6 to 12 cycles. TCRdb independently ran MiXCR on the 5' RACE reads; one entry per CDR3 protein. The profile covers 600,000 to 850,000 distinct CDR3 sequences, with roughly 25% appearing a single time and 9.4% taken by the ten largest. The sample was also linked to a second study, of T cells of mothers and their children.

The sample was blood. The chain has TRBV10-2 and TRBJ2-7; 9 bases align to TRBD1. The sequence derives from a boy aged 10-17 years in good health. CDR3 sequence (DNA): TGCGCCAGCAGTGTTAAACCGGGACAGGGCCTATTCTACGAGCAGTACTTC. Translated, it gives CASSVKPGQGLFYEQYF.